This T cell receptor (beta chain) was obtained from a study of response to subunit inactivated influenza vaccine. Per germline, CDR1 KGHSH and CDR2 LQKENI. The CDR3 consists of 16 residues. The V segment lost 0 bases and the J segment 4 bases; nucleotides outside the gene matches: 4. TCRdb re-derived calls from the RT-PCR reads in MiXCR, one entry per CDR3 protein. The repertoire holds roughly 500,000 distinct CDR3 sequences, approximately 20% seen once, with approximately 3% in the top ten. The sample also formed part of further work on T cells expressing NK-cell markers. From that paper: UMIs accompanied the 5'RACE template switching by which TCR beta cDNA was made.

The genes are TRBV18 and TRBJ2-1; 9 nucleotides line up with TRBD1. The origin of this receptor is a man between 45 and 60 years old who received an inactivated influenza vaccine. Sequenced here: CD4+ T cells sorted from PBMCs, sampled about 13 days after vaccination. The CDR3 bases are TGTGCCAGCTCACCACCACAGGGGGCACCATACAATGAGCAGTTCTTC. Translating it yields CASSPPQGAPYNEQFF.